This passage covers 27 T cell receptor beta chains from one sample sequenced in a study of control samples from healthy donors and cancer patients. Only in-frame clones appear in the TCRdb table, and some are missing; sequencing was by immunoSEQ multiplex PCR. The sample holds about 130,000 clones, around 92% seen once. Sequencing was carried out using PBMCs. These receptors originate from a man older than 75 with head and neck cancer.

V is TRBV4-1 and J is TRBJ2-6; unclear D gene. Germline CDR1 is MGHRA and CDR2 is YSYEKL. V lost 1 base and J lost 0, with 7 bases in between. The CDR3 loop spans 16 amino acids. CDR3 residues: CASSQGPLSGANVLTF. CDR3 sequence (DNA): TGCGCCAGCAGCCAAGGTCCTCTCTCTGGGGCCAACGTCCTGACTTTC.

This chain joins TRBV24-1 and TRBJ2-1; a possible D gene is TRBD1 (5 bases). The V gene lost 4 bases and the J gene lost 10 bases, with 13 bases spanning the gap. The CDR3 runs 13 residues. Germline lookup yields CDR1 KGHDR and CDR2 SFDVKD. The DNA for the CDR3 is TGTGCCACCAGTGACCCTGATAGGGGAGAGCAGTTCTTC. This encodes CATSDPDRGEQFF.

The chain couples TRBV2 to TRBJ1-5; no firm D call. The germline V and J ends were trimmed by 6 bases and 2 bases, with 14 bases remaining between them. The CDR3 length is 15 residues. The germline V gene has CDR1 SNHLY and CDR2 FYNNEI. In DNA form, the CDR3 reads TGTGCCAGCAGCCTCCGGTTTGGGGGCAATCAGCCCCAGCATTTT. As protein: CASSLRFGGNQPQHF.

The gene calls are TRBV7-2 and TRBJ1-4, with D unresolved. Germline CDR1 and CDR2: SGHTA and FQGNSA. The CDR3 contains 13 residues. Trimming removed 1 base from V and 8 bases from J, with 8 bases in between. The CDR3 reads CASSLGRGEKLFF. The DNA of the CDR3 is TGTGCCAGCAGCTTAGGCCGAGGGGAAAAACTGTTTTTT.

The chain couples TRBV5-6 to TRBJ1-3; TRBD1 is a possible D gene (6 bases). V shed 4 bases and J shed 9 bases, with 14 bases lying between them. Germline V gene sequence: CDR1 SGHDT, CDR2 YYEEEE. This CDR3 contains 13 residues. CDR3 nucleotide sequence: TGTGCCAGCAGCCCCACAGGGATGGGCACCATATATTTT. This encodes CASSPTGMGTIYF.

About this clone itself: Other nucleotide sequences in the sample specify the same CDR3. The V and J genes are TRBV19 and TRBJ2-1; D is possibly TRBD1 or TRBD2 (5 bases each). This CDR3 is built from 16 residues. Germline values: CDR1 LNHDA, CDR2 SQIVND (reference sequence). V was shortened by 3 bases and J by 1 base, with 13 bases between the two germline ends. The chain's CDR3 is CASSIAGTRSYNEQFF. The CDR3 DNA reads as TGTGCCAGTAGTATCGCTGGGACCAGATCCTACAATGAGCAGTTCTTC.

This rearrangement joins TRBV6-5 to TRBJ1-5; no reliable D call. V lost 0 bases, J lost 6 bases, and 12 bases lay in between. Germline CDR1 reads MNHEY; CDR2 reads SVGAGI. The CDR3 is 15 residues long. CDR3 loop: CASSYSAGKGQPQHF. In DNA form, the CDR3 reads TGTGCCAGCAGTTACTCGGCAGGAAAAGGTCAGCCCCAGCATTTT.

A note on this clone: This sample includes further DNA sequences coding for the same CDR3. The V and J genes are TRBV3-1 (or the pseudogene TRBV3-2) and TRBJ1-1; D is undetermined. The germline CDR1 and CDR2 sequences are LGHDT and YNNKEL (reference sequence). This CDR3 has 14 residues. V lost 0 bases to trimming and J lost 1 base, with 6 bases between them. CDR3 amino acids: CASSQDRGNTEAFF. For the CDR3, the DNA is TGTGCCAGCAGCCAAGACAGAGGGAACACTGAAGCTTTCTTT.

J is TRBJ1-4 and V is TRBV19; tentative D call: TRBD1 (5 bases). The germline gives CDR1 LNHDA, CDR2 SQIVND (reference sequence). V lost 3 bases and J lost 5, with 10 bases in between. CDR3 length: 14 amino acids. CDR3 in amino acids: CASSMPGLNEKLFF. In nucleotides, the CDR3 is TGTGCCAGTAGTATGCCAGGGCTGAATGAAAAACTGTTTTTT.

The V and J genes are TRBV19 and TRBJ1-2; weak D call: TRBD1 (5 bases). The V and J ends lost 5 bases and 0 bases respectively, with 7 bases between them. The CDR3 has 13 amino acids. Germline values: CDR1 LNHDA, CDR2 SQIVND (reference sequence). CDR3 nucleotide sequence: TGTGCCAGTAGTGAACAGGCTAACTATGGCTACACCTTC. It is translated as CASSEQANYGYTF.

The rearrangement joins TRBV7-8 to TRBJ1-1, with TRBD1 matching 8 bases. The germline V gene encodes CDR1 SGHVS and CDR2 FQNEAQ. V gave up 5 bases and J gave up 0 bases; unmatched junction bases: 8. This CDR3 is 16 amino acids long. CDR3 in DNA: TGTGCCAGCAGCCGGGACAGGATAGCCATGAACACTGAAGCTTTCTTT. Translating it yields CASSRDRIAMNTEAFF. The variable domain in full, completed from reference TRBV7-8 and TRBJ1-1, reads GAGVSQSPRYKVAKRGQDVALRCDPISGHVSLFWYQQALGQGPEFLTYFQNEAQLDKSGLPSDRFFAERPEGSVSTLKIQRTQQEDSAVYLCASSRDRIAMNTEAFFGQGTRLTVV.

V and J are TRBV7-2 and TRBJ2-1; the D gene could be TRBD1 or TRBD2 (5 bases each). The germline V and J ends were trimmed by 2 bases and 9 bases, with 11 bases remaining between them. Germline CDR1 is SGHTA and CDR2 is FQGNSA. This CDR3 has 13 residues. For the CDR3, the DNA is TGTGCCAGCAGCTTATCTTACGGGACTGAGCAGTTCTTC. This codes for CASSLSYGTEQFF.

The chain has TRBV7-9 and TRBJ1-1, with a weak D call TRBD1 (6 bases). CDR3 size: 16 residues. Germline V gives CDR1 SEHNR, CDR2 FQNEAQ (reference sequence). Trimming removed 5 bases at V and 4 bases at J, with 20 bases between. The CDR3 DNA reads TGTGCCAGCAGCCACAAAAAGGGGGGAGGTGGCACTGAAGCTTTCTTT. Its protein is CASSHKKGGGGTEAFF.

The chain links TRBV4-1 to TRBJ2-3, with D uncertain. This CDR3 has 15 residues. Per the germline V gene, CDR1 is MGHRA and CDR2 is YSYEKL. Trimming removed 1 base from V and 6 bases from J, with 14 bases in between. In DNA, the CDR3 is TGCGCCAGCAGCCAAGTCGCCCAGGCGTTGGATACGCAGTATTTT. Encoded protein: CASSQVAQALDTQYF.

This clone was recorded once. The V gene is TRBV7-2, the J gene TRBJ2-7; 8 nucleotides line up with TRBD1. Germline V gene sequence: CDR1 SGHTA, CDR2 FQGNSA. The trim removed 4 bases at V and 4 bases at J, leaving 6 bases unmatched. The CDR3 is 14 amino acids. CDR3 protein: CASSSRDRTYEQYF. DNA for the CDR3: TGTGCCAGCAGCTCCCGGGACAGGACTTACGAGCAGTACTTC.

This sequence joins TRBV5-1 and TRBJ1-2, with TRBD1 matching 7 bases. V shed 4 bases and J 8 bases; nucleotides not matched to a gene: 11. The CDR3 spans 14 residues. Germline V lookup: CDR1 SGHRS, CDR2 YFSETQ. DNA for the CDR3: TGCGCCAGCAGCCTGGTTGGTCAGGGGGGCGGCTACACCTTC. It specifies CASSLVGQGGGYTF.

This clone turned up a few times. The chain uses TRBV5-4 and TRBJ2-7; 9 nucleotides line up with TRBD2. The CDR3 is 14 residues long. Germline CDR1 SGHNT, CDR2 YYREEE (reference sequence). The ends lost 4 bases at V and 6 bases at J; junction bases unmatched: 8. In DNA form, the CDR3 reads TGTGCCAGCAGCACGCGGGGACTAGCCCTCGAGCAGTACTTC. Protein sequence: CASSTRGLALEQYF.

CDR3 in amino acids: CASSTPSRETNEKLFF. The DNA for the CDR3 is TGTGCCAGCAGTACTCCAAGTCGGGAGACTAATGAAAAACTGTTTTTT. V is TRBV6-2 or TRBV6-3 and J is TRBJ1-4; D gene uncertain. Germline CDR1 and CDR2: MNHEY and SVGEGT. This CDR3 comprises 16 residues. V dropped 5 bases and J dropped 2 bases, with 15 bases sitting between them.

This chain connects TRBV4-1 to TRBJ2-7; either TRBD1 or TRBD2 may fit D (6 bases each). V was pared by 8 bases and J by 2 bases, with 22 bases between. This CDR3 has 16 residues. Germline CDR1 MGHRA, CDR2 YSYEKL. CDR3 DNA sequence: TGCGCCAGCGCCCTAATATTGGCGGGGACAACCTACGAGCAGTACTTC. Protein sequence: CASALILAGTTYEQYF.

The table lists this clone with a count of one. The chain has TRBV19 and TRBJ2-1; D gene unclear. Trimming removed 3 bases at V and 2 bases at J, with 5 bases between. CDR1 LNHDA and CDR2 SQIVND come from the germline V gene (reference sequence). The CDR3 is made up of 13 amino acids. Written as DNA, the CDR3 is TGTGCCAGTAGTATGCGTCCCTACAATGAGCAGTTCTTC. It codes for CASSMRPYNEQFF. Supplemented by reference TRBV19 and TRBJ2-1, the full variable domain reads DGGITQSPKYLFRKEGQNVTLSCEQNLNHDAMYWYRQDPGQGLRLIYYSQIVNDFQKGDIAEGYSVSREKKESFPLTVTSAQKNPTAFYLCASSMRPYNEQFFGPGTRLTVL.

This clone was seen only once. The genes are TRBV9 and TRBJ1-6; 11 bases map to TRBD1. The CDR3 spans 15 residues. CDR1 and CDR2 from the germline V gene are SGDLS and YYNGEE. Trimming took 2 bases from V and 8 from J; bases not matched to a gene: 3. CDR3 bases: TGTGCCAGCAGCGTTCTGGGACAGGGGGATTCACCCCTCCACTTT. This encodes CASSVLGQGDSPLHF.

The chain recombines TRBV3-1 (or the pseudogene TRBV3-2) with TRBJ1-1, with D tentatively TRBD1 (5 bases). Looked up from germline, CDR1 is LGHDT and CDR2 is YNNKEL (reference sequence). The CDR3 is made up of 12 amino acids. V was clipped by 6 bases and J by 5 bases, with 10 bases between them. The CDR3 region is CASSTRETEAFF. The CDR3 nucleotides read TGTGCCAGCAGTACCAGGGAGACTGAAGCTTTCTTT.

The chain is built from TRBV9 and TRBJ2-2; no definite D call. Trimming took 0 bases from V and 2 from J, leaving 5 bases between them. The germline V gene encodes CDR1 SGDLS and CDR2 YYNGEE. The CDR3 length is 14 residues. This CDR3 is CASSVGTNTGELFF. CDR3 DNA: TGTGCCAGCAGCGTAGGCACTAACACCGGGGAGCTGTTTTTT.

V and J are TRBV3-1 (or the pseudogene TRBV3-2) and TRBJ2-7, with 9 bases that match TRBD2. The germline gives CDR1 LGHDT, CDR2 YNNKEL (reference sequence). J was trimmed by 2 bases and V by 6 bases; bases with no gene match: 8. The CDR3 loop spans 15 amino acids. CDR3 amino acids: CASSPPASGTYEQYF. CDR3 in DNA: TGTGCCAGCAGTCCCCCGGCTAGCGGGACCTACGAGCAGTACTTC.

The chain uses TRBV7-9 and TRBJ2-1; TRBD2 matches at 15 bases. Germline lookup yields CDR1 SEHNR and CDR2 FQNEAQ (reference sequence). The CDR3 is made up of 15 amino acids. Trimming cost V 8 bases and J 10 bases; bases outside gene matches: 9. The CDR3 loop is CASSNPGLAGGEQFF. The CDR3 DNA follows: TGTGCCAGCTCCAACCCGGGACTAGCGGGAGGCGAGCAGTTCTTC. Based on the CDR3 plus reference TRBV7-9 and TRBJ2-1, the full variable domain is DTGVSQNPRHKITKRGQNVTFRCDPISEHNRLYWYRQTLGQGPEFLTYFQNEAQLEKSRLLSDRFSAERPKGSFSTLEIQRTEQGDSAMYLCASSNPGLAGGEQFFGPGTRLTVL.

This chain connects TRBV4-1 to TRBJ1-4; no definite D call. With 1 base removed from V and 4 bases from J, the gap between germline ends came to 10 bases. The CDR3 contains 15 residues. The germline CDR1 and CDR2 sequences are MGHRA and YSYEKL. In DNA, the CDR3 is TGCGCCAGCAGCCAAGTTCCGACCGTTAATGAAAAACTGTTTTTT. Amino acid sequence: CASSQVPTVNEKLFF.

DNA for the CDR3: TGTGCCAGCAGCAAATTAGGTCCAGAGACAGGGGGACTCTCCGAGGCCAACGTCCTGACTTTC. It is translated as CASSKLGPETGGLSEANVLTF. The V call is TRBV21-1, the J call TRBJ2-6; TRBD1 is the table's D call and was not checked against the DNA. TRBV21-1 is shown as a pseudogene. The CDR3 totals 21 residues.